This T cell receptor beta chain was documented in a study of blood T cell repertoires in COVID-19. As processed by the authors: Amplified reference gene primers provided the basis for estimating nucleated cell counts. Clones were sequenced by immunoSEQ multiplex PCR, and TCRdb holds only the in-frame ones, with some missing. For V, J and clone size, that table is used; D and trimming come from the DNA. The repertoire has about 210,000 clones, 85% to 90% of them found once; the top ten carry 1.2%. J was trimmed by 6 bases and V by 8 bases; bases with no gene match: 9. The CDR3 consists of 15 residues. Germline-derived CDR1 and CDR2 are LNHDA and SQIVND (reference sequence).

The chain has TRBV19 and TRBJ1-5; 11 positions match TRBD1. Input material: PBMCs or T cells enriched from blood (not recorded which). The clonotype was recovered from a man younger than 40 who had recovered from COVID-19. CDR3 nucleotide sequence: TGTGCCAGTTGTTACCTGGACAGGGGGCTTCAGCCCCAGCATTTT. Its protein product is CASCYLDRGLQPQHF.